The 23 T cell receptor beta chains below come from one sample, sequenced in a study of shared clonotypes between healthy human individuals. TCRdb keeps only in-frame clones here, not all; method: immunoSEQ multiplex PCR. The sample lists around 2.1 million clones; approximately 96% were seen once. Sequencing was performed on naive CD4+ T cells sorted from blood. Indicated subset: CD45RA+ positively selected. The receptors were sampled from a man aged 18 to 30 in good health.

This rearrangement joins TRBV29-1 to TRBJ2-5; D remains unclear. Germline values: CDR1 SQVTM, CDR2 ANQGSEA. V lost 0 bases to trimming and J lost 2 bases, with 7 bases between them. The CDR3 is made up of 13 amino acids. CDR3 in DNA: TGCAGCGTTGAAGAGGCGGTACAAGAGACCCAGTACTTC. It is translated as CSVEEAVQETQYF. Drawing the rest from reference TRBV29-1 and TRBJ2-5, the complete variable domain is SAVISQKPSRDICQRGTSLTIQCQVDSQVTMMFWYRQQPGQSLTLIATANQGSEATYESGFVIDKFPISRPNLTFSTLTVSNMSPEDSSIYLCSVEEAVQETQYFGPGTRLLVL.

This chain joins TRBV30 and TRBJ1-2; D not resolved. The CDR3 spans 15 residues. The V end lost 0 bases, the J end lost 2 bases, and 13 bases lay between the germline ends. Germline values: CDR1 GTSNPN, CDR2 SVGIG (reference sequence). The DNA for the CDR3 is TGTGCCTGGAGTGTGCTCCAAACGGGCAACTATGGCTACACCTTC. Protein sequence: CAWSVLQTGNYGYTF. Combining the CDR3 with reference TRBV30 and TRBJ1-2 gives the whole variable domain SQTIHQWPATLVQPVGSPLSLECTVEGTSNPNLYWYRQAAGRGLQLLFYSVGIGQISSEVPQNLSASRPQDRQFILSSKKLLLSDSGFYLCAWSVLQTGNYGYTFGSGTRLTVV.

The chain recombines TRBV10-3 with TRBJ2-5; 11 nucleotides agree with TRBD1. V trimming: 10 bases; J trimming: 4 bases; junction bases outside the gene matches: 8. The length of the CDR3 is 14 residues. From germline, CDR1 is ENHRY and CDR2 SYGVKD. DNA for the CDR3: TGTGCCACGGAACCCGGGACAGGGGGAGAGACCCAGTACTTC. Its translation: CATEPGTGGETQYF.

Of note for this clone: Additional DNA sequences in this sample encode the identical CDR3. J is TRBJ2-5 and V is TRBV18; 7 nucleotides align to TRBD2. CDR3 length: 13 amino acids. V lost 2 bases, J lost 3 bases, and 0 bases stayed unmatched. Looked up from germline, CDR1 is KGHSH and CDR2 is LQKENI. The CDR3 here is CASSPGTKETQYF. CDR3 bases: TGTGCCAGCTCACCAGGGACTAAAGAGACCCAGTACTTC.

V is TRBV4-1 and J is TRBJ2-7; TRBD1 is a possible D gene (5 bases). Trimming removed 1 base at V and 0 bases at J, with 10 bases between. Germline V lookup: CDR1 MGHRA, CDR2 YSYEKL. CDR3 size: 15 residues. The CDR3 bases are TGCGCCAGCAGCCAAGTAAGACAGTCCTCCTACGAGCAGTACTTC. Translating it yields CASSQVRQSSYEQYF.

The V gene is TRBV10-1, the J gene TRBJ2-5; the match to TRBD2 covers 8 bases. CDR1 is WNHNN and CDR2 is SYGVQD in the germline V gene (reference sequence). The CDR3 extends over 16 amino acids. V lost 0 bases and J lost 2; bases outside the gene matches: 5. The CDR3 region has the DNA TGCGCCAGCAGTGAGTCGACTCGGGGGGGGCAAGAGACCCAGTACTTC. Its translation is CASSESTRGGQETQYF.

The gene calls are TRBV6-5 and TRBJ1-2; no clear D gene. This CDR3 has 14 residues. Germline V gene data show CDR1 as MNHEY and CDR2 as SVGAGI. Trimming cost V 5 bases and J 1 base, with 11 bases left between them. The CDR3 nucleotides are TGTGCCAGCAGTGACCAAGCTAATAACTATGGCTACACCTTC. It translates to CASSDQANNYGYTF.

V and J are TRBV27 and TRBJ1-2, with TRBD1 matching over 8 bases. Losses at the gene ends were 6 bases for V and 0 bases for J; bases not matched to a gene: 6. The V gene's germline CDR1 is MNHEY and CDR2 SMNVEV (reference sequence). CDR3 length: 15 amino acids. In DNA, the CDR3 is TGTGCCAGCAGCCTGGACAGGGACTCTAACTATGGCTACACCTTC. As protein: CASSLDRDSNYGYTF.

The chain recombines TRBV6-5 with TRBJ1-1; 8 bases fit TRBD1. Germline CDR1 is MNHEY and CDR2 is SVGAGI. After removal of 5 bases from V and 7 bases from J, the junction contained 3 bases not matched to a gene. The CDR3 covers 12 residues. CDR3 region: CASSRTGLEAFF. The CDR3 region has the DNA TGTGCCAGCAGTCGGACAGGGCTTGAAGCTTTCTTT.

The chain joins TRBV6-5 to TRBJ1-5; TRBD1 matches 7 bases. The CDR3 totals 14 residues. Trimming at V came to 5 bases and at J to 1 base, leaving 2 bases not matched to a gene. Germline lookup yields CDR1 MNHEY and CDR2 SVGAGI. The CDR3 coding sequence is TGTGCCAGCAGTCCAGGGGGGAGCAATCAGCCCCAGCATTTT. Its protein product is CASSPGGSNQPQHF.

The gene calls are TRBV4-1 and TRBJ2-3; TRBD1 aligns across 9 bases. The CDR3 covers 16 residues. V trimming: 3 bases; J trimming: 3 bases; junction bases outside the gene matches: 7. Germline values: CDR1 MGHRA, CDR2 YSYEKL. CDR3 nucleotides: TGCGCCAGCAGCCAGACTACAGGGGGCGCGACAGATACGCAGTATTTT. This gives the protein CASSQTTGGATDTQYF.

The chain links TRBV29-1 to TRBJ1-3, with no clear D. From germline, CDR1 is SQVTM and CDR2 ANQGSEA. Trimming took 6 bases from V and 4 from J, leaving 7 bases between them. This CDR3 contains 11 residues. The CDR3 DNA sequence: TGCAGCGTCCCTGGGGGAAACACCATATATTTT. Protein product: CSVPGGNTIYF.

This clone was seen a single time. CDR3 amino acids: CAWREPGTGGHYEQYF. The CDR3 coding sequence is TGTGCCTGGAGAGAACCCGGGACAGGGGGCCACTACGAGCAGTACTTC. The V call is TRBV30, the J call TRBJ2-7; TRBD1 matches at 12 bases. The trim removed 3 bases at V and 3 bases at J, leaving 9 bases unmatched. The CDR3 runs to 16 residues. Germline V gene data show CDR1 as GTSNPN and CDR2 as SVGIG (reference sequence).

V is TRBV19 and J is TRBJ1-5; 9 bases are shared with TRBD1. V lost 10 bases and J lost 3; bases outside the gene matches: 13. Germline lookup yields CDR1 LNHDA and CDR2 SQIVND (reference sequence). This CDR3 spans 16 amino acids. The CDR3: CATLPGQGPSNQPQHF. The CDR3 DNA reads TGTGCCACCCTTCCGGGACAGGGCCCCTCCAATCAGCCCCAGCATTTT. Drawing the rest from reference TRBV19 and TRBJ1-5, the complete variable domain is DGGITQSPKYLFRKEGQNVTLSCEQNLNHDAMYWYRQDPGQGLRLIYYSQIVNDFQKGDIAEGYSVSREKKESFPLTVTSAQKNPTAFYLCATLPGQGPSNQPQHFGDGTRLSIL.

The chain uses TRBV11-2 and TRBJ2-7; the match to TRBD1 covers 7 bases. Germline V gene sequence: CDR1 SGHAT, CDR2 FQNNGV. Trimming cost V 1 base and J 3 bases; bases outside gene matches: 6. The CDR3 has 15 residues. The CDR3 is CASSLAAGGIYEQYF. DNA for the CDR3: TGTGCCAGCAGCTTAGCGGCAGGGGGTATCTACGAGCAGTACTTC.

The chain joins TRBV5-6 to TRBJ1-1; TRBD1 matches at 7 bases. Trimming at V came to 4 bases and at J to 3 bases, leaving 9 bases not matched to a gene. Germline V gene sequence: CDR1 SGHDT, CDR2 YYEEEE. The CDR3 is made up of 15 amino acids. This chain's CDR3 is CASSPRGGGYTEAFF. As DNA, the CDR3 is TGTGCCAGCAGCCCCCGGGGAGGGGGCTACACTGAAGCTTTCTTT.

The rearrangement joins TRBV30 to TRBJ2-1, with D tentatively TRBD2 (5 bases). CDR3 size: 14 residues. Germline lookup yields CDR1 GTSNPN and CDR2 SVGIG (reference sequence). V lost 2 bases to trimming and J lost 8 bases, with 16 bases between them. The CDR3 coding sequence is TGTGCCTGGAGTCGCGGAGGAGAACGGGATGAGCAGTTCTTC. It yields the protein CAWSRGGERDEQFF.

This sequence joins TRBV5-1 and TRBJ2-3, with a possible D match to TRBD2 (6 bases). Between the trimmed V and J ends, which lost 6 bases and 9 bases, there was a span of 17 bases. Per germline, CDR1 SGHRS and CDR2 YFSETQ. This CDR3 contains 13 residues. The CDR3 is CASKEDTGRTQYF. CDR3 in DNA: TGCGCCAGCAAAGAGGACACGGGGAGGACGCAGTATTTT.

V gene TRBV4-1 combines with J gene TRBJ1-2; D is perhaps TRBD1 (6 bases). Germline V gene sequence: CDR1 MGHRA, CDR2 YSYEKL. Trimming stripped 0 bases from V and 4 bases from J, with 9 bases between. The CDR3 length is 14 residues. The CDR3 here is CASSQEDRPYGYTF. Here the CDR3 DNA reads TGCGCCAGCAGCCAAGAGGACAGACCCTATGGCTACACCTTC.

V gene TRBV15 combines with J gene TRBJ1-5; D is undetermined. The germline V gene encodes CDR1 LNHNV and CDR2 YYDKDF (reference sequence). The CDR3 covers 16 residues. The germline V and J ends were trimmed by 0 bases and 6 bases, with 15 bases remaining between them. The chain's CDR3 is CATSRDPPRVGQPQHF. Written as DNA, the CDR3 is TGTGCCACCAGCAGAGATCCCCCTCGGGTGGGTCAGCCCCAGCATTTT.

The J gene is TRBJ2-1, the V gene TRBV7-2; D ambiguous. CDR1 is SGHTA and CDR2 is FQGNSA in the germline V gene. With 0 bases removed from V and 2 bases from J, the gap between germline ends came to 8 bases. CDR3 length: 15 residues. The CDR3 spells CASSLARLTYNEQFF. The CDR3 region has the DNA TGTGCCAGCAGCTTAGCTCGCCTAACCTACAATGAGCAGTTCTTC.

The CDR3 DNA follows: TGTGCCAGCAGCGGACAGACGGGGCAAGATGAGCAGTTCTTC. Its translation is CASSGQTGQDEQFF. This chain uses TRBV7-2 with TRBJ2-1, with a weak D call TRBD1 (6 bases). CDR1 and CDR2 (germline): SGHTA, FQGNSA. CDR3 length: 14 residues. V was cut by 5 bases and J by 8 bases, with 16 bases left in between.

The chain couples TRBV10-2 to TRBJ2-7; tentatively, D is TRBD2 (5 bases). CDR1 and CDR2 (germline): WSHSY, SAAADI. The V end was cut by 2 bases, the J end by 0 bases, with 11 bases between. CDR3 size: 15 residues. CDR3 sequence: CASSEGRLYSYEQYF. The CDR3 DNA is TGCGCCAGCAGTGAGGGGAGACTCTACTCCTACGAGCAGTACTTC.